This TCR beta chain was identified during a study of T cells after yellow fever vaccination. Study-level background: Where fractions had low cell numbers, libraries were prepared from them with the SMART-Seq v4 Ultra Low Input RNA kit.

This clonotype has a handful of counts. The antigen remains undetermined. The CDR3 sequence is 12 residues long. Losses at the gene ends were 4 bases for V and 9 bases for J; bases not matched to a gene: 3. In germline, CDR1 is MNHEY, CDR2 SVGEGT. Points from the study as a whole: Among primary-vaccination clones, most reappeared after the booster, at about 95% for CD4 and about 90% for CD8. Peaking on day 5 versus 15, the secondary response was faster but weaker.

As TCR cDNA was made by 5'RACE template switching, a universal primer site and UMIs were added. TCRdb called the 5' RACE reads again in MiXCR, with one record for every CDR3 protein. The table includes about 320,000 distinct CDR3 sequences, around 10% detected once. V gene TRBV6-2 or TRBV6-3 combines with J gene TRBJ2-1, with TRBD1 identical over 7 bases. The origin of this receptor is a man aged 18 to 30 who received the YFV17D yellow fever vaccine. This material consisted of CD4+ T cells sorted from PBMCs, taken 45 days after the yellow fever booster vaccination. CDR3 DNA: TGTGCCAGCAGTTCGACAGGGATTGAGCAGTTCTTC. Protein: CASSSTGIEQFF.